A single sample gave rise to the 5 T cell receptor beta chains below, sequenced in a study of CD8+ T cells in alopecia areata. Sequencing templates came from extracted RNA that was reverse transcribed into cDNA. Clones were read by immunoSEQ multiplex PCR, and TCRdb kept only the in-frame ones, dropping some. The table includes 150,000 to 200,000 clones, roughly 70% detected once. The treatment: oral pan-JAK inhibitor, 5-10 mg twice daily. This material consisted of CD4+ T cells sorted from blood, taken at approximately week 50, from a patient treated with tofacitinib. The receptors were sampled from a human donor with alopecia areata.

This clone was observed a handful of times. The chain has TRBV7-2 and TRBJ2-6; the D is unclear. Trimming pared 3 bases from V and 0 bases from J, leaving 6 bases between. There are 15 residues in the CDR3. Germline V CDR1 and CDR2: SGHTA, FQGNSA. The CDR3 coding sequence is TGTGCCAGCAGCTTCGCACCCTCTGGGGCCAACGTCCTGACTTTC. Translating it yields CASSFAPSGANVLTF.

V gene TRBV2 combines with J gene TRBJ2-7; no reliable D call. Looked up from germline, CDR1 is SNHLY and CDR2 is FYNNEI. This CDR3 region has 15 residues. Between the trimmed V and J ends, which lost 4 bases and 3 bases, there was a span of 16 bases. Here the CDR3 reads CASSGQLGGIYEQYF. The CDR3 nucleotides are TGTGCCAGCAGTGGCCAATTGGGCGGAATCTACGAGCAGTACTTC.

The gene calls are TRBV10-2 and TRBJ1-1; possibly TRBD1 for D (5 bases). Trimming shortened V by 2 bases and J by 12 bases, and 13 bases separated the two germline ends. The CDR3 spans 12 residues. Per germline, CDR1 WSHSY and CDR2 SAAADI. CDR3 DNA: TGCGCCAGCAGTGAGCCGGGGGGGACGTCTTTCTTT. It yields the protein CASSEPGGTSFF.

This clone appeared a few times. The chain recombines TRBV9 with TRBJ1-4; the D gene is possibly TRBD1 (5 bases). V shed 0 bases and J shed 8 bases, with 20 bases lying between them. This CDR3 has 17 amino acids. The germline CDR1 and CDR2 sequences are SGDLS and YYNGEE. In DNA form, the CDR3 reads TGTGCCAGCAGCGTAGGGCCAGGGAGGCAGATGGGCGAAAAACTGTTTTTT. This sequence encodes CASSVGPGRQMGEKLFF.

This clone appeared a few times. The chain combines TRBV5-5 with TRBJ1-4; 7 nucleotides align to TRBD1. This CDR3 has 14 amino acids. V trimming: 4 bases; J trimming: 0 bases; junction bases outside the gene matches: 0. Germline CDR1 reads SGHKS; CDR2 reads YYEKEE (reference sequence). The CDR3 nucleotides are TGTGCCAGCAGCGACAGGGCAACTAATGAAAAACTGTTTTTT. Amino acids: CASSDRATNEKLFF. The full variable domain, completed using reference TRBV5-5 and TRBJ1-4, is DAGVTQSPTHLIKTRGQQVTLRCSPISGHKSVSWYQQVLGQGPQFIFQYYEKEERGRGNFPDRFSARQFPNYSSELNVNALLLGDSALYLCASSDRATNEKLFFGSGTQLSVL.